The TCR beta chain under discussion was sequenced for a study of beta chain features in type 1 diabetes. cDNA synthesis used the whole RNA isolate, giving expressed TCRB sequences. TCRdb keeps only in-frame clones here, not all; method: immunoSEQ multiplex PCR. The sample yields under 900,000 clones, roughly 15% seen once. Unmatched junction bases numbered 10, after V lost 4 bases and J lost 4 bases. This CDR3 has 15 residues. Germline CDR1 is SQVTM and CDR2 is ANQGSEA. This rearrangement joins TRBV29-1 to TRBJ2-7; 10 bases fit TRBD2. The specimen sequenced was naive CD4+ T cells from blood. The clonotype originates from a woman aged 18-29 years in good health. The CDR3 bases are TGCAGCGTTGCGTCTAGCGGGAGCCGGGGATACGAGCAGTACTTC. As protein: CSVASSGSRGYEQYF.